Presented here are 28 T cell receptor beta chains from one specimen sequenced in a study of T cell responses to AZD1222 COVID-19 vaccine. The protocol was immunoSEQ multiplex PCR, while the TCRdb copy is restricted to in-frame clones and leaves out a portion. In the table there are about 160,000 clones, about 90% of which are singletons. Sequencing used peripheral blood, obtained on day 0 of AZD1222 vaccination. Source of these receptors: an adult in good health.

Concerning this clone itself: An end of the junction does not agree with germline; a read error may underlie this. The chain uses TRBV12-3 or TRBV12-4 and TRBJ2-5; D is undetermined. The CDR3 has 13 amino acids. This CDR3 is CASSLTVGEAQYF. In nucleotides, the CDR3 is TGTGCCAGCAGTTTAACCGTCGGAGAGGCCCAGTACTTC.

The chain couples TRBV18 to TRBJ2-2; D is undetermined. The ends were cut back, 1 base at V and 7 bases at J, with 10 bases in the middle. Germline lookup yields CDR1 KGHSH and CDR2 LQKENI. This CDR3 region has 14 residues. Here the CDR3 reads CASSPQKGVGELFF. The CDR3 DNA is TGTGCCAGCTCACCACAAAAAGGAGTCGGGGAGCTGTTTTTT.

CDR3 region: CASSEAGFRGYLGNTIYF. The CDR3 DNA reads TGTGCCAGCAGTGAAGCGGGCTTCAGGGGGTATCTTGGAAACACCATATATTTT. The chain is built from TRBV6-1 and TRBJ1-3; TRBD1 agrees at 7 bases. Germline assignment: CDR1 MNHNS and CDR2 SASEGT. V was pared by 0 bases and J by 3 bases, with 11 bases of the junction left unmatched. This CDR3 spans 18 amino acids.

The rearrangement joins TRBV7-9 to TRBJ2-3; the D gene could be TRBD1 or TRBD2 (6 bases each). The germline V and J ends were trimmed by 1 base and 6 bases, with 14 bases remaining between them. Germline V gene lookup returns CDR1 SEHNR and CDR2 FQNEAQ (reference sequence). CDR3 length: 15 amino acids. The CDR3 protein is CASSLDFGGRDTQYF. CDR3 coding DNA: TGTGCCAGCAGCTTAGATTTCGGGGGCAGGGATACGCAGTATTTT.

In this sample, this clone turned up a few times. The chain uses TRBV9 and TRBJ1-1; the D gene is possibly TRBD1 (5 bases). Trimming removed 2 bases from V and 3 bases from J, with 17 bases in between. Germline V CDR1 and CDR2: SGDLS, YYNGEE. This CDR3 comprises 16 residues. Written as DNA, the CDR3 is TGTGCCAGCAGCGTCGGGACCGACCTCCTTTACACTGAAGCTTTCTTT. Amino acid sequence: CASSVGTDLLYTEAFF.

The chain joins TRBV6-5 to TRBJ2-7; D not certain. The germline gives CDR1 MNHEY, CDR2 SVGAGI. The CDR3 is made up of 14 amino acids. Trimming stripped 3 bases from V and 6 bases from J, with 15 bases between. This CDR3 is CASSYGTAMREQYF. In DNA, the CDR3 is TGTGCCAGCAGTTATGGCACTGCGATGCGCGAGCAGTACTTC.

CDR3: CASTGSDEQYF. CDR3 bases: TGCGCCAGCACAGGGTCCGACGAGCAGTACTTC. V and J are TRBV5-1 and TRBJ2-7; tentative D call: TRBD1 (5 bases). Trimming shortened V by 6 bases and J by 5 bases, and 9 bases separated the two germline ends. Germline loops: CDR1 SGHRS, CDR2 YFSETQ. CDR3 length equals 11 residues.

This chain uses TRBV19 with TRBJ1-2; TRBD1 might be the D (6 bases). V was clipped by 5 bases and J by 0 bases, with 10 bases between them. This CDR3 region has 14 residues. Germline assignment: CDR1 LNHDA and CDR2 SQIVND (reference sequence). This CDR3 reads CASSRDTSNYGYTF. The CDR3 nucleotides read TGTGCCAGTAGTCGGGACACTTCTAACTATGGCTACACCTTC.

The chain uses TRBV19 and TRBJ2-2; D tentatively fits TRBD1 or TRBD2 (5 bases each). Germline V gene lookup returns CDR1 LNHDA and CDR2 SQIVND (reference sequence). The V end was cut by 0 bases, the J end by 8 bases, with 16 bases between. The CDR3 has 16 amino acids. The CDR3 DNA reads TGTGCCAGTAGTATAGAGCGGACACTCTCGGGGGGGGAGCTGTTTTTT. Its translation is CASSIERTLSGGELFF. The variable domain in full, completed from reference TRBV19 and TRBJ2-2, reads DGGITQSPKYLFRKEGQNVTLSCEQNLNHDAMYWYRQDPGQGLRLIYYSQIVNDFQKGDIAEGYSVSREKKESFPLTVTSAQKNPTAFYLCASSIERTLSGGELFFGEGSRLTVL.

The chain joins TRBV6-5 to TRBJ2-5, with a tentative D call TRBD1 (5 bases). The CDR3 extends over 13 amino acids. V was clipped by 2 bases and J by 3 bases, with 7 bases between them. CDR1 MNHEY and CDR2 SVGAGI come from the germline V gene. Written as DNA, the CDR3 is TGTGCCAGCAGTTACACCAGGGAAGAGACCCAGTACTTC. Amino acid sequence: CASSYTREETQYF.

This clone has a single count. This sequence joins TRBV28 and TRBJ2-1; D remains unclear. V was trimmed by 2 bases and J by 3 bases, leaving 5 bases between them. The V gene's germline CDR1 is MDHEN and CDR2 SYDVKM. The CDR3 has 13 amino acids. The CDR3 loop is CASSLTGYNEQFF. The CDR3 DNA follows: TGTGCCAGCAGTTTAACTGGCTACAATGAGCAGTTCTTC. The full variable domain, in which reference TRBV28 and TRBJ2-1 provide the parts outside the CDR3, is DVKVTQSSRYLVKRTGEKVFLECVQDMDHENMFWYRQDPGLGLRLIYFSYDVKMKEKGDIPEGYSVSREKKERFSLILESASTNQTSMYLCASSLTGYNEQFFGPGTRLTVL.

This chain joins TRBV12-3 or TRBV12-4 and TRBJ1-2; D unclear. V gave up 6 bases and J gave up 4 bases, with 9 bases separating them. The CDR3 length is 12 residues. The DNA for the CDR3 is TGTGCCAGCAGCCCCGACATCTATGGCTACACCTTC. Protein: CASSPDIYGYTF.

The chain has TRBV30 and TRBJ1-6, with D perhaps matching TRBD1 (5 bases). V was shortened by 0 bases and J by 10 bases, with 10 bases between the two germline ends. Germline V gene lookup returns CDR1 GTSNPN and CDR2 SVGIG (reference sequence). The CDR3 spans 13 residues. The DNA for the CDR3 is TGTGCCTGGAGTGTACTGGGGGAGTCACCCCTCCACTTT. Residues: CAWSVLGESPLHF.

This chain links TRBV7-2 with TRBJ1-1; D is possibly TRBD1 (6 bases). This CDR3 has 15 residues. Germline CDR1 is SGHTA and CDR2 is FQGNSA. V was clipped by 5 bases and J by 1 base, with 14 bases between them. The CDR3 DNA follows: TGTGCCAGCAGCAGCCGGACAGCTTCGAACACTGAAGCTTTCTTT. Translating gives CASSSRTASNTEAFF.

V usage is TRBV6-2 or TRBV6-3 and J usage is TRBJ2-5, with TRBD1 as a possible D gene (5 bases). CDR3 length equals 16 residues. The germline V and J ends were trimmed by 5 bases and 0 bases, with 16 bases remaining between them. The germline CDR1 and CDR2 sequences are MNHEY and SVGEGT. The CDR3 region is CASSTAQGMYQETQYF. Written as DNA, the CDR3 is TGTGCCAGCAGTACCGCCCAGGGCATGTACCAAGAGACCCAGTACTTC.

CDR3 sequence reads: CSASLPGLGWVTQYF. The CDR3 DNA reads TGCAGTGCTAGTCTCCCCGGACTCGGATGGGTTACGCAGTATTTT. The rearrangement links TRBV20-1 to TRBJ2-3, with TRBD2 as a possible D gene (5 bases). Germline V gene data show CDR1 as DFQATT and CDR2 as SNEGSKA (reference sequence). The CDR3 contains 15 residues. V was cut by 3 bases and J by 8 bases, with 21 bases left in between.

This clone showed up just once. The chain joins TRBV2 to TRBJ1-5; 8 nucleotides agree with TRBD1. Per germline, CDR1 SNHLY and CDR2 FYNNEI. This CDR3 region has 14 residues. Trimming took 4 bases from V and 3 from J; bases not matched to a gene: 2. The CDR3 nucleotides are TGTGCCAGCAGTGGACAGGGGATCAATCAGCCCCAGCATTTT. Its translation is CASSGQGINQPQHF.

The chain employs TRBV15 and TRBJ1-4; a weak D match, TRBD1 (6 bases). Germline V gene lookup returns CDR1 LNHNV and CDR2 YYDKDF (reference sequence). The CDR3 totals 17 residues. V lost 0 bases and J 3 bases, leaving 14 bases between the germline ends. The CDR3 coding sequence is TGTGCCACCAGCAGAGAAAGGGGGTCGTCGGCTAATGAAAAACTGTTTTTT. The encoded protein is CATSRERGSSANEKLFF.

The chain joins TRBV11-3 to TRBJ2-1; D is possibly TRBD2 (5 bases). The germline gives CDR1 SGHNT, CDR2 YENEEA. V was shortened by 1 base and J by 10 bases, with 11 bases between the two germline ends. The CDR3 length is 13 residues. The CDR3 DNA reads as TGTGCCAGCAGCTTAGGGCGGACTGAGGAGCAGTTCTTC. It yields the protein CASSLGRTEEQFF.

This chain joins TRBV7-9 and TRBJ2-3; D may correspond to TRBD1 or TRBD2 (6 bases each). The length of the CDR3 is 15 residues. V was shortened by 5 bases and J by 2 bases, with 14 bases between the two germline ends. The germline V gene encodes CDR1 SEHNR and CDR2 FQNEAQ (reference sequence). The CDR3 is CASSPIGGPTDTQYF. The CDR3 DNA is TGTGCCAGCAGCCCTATCGGGGGCCCCACAGATACGCAGTATTTT.

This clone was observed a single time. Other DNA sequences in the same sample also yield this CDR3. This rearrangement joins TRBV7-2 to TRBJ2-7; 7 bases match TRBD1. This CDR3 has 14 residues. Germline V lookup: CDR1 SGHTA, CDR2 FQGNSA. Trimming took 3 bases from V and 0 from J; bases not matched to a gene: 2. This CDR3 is CASSFGQASYEQYF. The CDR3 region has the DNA TGTGCCAGCAGCTTCGGACAGGCCTCCTACGAGCAGTACTTC. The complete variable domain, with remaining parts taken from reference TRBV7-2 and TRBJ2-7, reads GAGVSQSPSNKVTEKGKDVELRCDPISGHTALYWYRQSLGQGLEFLIYFQGNSAPDKSGLPSDRFSAERTGGSVSTLTIQRTQQEDSAVYLCASSFGQASYEQYFGPGTRLTVT.

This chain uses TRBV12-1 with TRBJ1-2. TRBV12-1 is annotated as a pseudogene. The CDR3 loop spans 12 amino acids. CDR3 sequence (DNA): TGTGCCAGCAGCTTTTCGCGGTCTGGCTACACCTTC. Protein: CASSFSRSGYTF.

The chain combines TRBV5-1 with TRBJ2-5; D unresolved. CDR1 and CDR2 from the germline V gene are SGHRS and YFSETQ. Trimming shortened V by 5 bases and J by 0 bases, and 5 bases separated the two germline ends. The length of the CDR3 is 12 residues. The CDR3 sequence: CASRPDQETQYF. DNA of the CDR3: TGCGCCAGCAGACCCGACCAAGAGACCCAGTACTTC.

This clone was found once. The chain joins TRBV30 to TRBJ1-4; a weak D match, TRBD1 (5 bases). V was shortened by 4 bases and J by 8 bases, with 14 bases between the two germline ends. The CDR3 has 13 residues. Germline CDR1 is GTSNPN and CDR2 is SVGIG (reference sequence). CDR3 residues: CAWKWGAVEKLFF. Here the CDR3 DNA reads TGTGCCTGGAAGTGGGGCGCGGTGGAAAAACTGTTTTTT.

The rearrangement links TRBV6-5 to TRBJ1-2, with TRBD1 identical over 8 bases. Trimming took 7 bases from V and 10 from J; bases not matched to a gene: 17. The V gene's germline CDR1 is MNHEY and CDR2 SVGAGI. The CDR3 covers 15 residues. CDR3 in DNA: TGTGCCAGCAAACCAGAATTCGGGACAGGCCGTGACTACACCTTC. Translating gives CASKPEFGTGRDYTF.

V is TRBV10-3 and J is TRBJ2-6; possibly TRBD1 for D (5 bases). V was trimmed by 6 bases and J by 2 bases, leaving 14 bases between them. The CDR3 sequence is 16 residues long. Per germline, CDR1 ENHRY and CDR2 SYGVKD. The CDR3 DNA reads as TGTGCCATCAGCTTCGGGCCGACAGCTGGGGCCAACGTCCTGACTTTC. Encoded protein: CAISFGPTAGANVLTF.

The CDR3 DNA sequence: TGTGCCAGCAGCAAGGGGCTAGCGGGGAAATACAATGAGCAGTTCTTC. Amino acid sequence: CASSKGLAGKYNEQFF. This chain connects TRBV21-1 to TRBJ2-1; TRBD2 is the table's D call, not checked against the DNA. TRBV21-1 is a recognized pseudogene. The CDR3 loop spans 16 amino acids.

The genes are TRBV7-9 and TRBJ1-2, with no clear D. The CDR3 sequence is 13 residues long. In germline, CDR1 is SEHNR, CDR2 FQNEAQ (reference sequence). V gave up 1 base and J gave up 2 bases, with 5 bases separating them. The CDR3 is CASSLETNYGYTF. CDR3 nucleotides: TGTGCCAGCAGCTTAGAGACGAACTATGGCTACACCTTC.